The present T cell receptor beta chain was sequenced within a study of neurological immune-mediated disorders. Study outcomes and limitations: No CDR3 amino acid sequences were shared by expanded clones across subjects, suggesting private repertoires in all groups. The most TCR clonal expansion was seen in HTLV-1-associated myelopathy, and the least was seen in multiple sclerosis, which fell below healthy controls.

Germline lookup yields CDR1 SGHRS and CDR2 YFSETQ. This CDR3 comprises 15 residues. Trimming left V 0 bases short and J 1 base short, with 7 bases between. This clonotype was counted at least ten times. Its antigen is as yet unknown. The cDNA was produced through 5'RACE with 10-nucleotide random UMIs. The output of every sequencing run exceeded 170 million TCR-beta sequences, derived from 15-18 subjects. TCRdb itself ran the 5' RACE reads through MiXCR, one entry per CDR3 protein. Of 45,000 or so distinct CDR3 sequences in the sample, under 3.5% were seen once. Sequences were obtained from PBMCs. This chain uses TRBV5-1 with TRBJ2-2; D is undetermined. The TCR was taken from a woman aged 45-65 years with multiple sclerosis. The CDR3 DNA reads TGCGCCAGCAGCTTGGATGGACGGAACACCGGGGAGCTGTTTTTT. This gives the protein CASSLDGRNTGELFF.